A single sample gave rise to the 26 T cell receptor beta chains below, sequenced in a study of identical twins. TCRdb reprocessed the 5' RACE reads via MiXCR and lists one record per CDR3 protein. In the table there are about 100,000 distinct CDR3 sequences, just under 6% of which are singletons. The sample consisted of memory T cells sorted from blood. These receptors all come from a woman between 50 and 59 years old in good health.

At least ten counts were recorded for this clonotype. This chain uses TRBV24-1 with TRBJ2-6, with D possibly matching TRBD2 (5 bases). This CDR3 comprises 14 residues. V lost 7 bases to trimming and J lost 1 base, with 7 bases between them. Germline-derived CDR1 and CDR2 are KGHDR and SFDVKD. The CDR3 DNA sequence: TGTGCCACCAGGTCGGGGTCTGGGGCCAACGTCCTGACTTTC. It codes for CATRSGSGANVLTF.

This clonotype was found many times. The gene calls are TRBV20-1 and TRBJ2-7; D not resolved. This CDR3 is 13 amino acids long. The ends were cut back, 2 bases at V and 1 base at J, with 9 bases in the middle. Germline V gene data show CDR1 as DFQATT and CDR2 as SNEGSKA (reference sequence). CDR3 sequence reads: CSARRAASYEQYF. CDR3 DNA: TGCAGTGCTAGACGGGCTGCATCCTACGAGCAGTACTTC.

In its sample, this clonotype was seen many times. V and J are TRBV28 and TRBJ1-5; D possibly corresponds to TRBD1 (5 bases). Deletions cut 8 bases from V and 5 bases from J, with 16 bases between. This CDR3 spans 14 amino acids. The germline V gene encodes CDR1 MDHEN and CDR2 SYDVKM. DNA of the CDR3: TGTGCCAGCCGGGAATGGGGGGGATATCAGCCCCAGCATTTT. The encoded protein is CASREWGGYQPQHF.

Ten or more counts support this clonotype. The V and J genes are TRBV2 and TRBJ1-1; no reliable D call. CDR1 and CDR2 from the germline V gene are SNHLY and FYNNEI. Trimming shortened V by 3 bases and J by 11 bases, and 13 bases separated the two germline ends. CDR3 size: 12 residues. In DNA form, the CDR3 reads TGTGCCAGCAGTGAGGGCCCCCGCGGGGCTTTCTTT. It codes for CASSEGPRGAFF.

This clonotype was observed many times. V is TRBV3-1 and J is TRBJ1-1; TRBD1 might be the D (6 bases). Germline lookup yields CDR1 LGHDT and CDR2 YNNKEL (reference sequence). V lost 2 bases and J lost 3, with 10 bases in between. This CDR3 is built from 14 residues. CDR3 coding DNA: TGTGCCAGCAGCCAACCCGGGGGGCACACTGAAGCTTTCTTT. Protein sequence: CASSQPGGHTEAFF.

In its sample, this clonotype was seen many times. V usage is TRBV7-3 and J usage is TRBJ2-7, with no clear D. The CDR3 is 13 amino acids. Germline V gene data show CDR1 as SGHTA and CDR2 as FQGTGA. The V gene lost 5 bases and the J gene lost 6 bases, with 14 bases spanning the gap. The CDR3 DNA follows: TGTGCCAGCAGCACATCCACCCATGCCGAGCAGTACTTC. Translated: CASSTSTHAEQYF.

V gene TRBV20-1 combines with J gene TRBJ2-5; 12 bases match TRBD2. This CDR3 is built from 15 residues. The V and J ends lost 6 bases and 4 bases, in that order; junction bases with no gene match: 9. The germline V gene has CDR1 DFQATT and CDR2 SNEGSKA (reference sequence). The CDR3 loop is CSASLAGGPSETQYF. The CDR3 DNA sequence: TGCAGTGCAAGCCTAGCGGGAGGGCCATCAGAGACCCAGTACTTC.

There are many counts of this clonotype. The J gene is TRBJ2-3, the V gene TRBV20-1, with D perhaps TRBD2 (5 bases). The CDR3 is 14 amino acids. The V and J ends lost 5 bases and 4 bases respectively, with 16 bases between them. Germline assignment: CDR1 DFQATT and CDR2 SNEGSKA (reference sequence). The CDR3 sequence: CSASVARGADTQYF. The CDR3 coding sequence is TGCAGTGCTTCCGTAGCGAGAGGAGCAGATACGCAGTATTTT.

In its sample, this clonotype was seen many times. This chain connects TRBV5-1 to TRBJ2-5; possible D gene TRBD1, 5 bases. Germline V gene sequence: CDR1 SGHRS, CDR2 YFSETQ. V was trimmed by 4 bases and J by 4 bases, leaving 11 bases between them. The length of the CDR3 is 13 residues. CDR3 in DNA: TGCGCCAGCAGCCCTGGACAATCAGAGACCCAGTACTTC. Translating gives CASSPGQSETQYF. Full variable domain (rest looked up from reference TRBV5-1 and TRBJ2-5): KAGVTQTPRYLIKTRGQQVTLSCSPISGHRSVSWYQQTPGQGLQFLFEYFSETQRNKGNFPGRFSGRQFSNSRSEMNVSTLELGDSALYLCASSPGQSETQYFGPGTRLLVL.

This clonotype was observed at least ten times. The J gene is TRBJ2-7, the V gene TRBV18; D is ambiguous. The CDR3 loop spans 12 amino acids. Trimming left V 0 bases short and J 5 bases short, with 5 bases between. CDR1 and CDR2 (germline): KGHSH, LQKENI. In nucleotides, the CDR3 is TGTGCCAGCTCACCACCTGGGGACGAGCAGTACTTC. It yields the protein CASSPPGDEQYF.

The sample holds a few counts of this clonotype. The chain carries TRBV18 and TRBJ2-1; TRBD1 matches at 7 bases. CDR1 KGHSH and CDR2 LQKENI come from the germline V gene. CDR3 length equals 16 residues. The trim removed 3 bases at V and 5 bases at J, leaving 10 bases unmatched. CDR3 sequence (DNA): TGTGCCAGCTCACCGCGGGCCGTAGGGGGCAACAATGAGCAGTTCTTC. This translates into CASSPRAVGGNNEQFF.

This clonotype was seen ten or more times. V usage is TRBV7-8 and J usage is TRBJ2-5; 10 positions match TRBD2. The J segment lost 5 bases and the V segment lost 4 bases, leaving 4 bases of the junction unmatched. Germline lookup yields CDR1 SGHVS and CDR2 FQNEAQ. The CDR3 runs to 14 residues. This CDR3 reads CASSSTSGSETQYF. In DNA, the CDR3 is TGTGCCAGCAGCTCGACTAGCGGGTCGGAGACCCAGTACTTC.

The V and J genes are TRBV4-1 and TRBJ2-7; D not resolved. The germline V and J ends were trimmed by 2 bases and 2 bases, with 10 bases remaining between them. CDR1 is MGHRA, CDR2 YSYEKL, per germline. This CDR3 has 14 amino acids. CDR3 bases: TGCGCCAGCAGCCAAATGACCCCACCCTACGAGCAGTACTTC. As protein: CASSQMTPPYEQYF.

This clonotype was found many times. Written as DNA, the CDR3 is TGTGCCAGCAGTGCGCAGGTCTATGGCTACACCTTC. Translated: CASSAQVYGYTF. The rearrangement joins TRBV12-3 or TRBV12-4 to TRBJ1-2; no clear D gene. The V end lost 5 bases, the J end lost 4 bases, and 8 bases lay between the germline ends. This CDR3 contains 12 residues.

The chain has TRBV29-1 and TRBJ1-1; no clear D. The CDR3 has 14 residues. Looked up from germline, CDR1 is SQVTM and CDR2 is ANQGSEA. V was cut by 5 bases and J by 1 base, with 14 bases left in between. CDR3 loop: CSVIEDLSNTEAFF. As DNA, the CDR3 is TGCAGCGTTATTGAGGATCTTTCGAACACTGAAGCTTTCTTT.

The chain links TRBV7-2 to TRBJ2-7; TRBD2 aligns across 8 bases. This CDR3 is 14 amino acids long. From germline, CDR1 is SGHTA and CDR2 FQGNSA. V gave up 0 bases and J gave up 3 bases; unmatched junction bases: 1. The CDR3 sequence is CASSLAGRGYEQYV. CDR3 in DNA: TGTGCCAGCAGCTTAGCCGGGAGGGGCTACGAGCAGTACGTC.

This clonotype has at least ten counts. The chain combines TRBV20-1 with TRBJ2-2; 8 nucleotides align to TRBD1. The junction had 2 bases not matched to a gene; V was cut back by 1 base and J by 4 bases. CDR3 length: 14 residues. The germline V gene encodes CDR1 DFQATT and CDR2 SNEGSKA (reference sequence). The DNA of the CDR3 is TGCAGTGCTAGAGCAACAGGGGGCACCGGGGAGCTGTTTTTT. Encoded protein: CSARATGGTGELFF.

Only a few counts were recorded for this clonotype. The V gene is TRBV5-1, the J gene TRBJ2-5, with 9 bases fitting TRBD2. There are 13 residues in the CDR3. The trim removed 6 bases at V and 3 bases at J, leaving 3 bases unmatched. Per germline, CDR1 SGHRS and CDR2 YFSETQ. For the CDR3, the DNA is TGCGCCAGCAAAATAGCGGGGGAAGAGACCCAGTACTTC. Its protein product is CASKIAGEETQYF.

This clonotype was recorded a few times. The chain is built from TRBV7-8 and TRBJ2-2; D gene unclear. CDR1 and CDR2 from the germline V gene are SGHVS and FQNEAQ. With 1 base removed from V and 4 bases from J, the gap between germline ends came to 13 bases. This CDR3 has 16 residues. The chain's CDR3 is CASSLGGTLITGELFF. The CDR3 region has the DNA TGTGCCAGCAGCTTAGGGGGTACCCTGATCACCGGGGAGCTGTTTTTT.

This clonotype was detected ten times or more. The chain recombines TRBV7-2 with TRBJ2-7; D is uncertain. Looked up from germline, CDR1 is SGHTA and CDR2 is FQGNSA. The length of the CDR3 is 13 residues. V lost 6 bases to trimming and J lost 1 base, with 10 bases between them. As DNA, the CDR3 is TGTGCCAGCAGGTCTCAGGAATCCTACGAGCAGTACTTC. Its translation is CASRSQESYEQYF.

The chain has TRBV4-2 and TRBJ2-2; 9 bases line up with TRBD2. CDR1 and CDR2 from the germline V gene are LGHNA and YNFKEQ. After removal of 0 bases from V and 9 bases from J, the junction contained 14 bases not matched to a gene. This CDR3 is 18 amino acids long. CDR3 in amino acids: CASSQEVGGRAVKRELFF. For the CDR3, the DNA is TGTGCCAGCAGCCAAGAAGTGGGCGGGAGGGCCGTTAAAAGGGAGCTGTTTTTT.

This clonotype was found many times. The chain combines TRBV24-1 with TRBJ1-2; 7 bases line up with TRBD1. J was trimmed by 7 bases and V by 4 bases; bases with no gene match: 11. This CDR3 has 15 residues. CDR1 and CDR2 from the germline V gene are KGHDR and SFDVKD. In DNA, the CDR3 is TGTGCCACCAGTGAAGGGGGCCCAGACCTTGGTGGCTACACCTTC. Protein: CATSEGGPDLGGYTF.

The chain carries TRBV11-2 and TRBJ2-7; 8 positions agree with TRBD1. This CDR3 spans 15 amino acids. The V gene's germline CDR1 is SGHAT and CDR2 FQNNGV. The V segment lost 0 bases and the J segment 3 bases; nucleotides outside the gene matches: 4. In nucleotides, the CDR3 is TGTGCCAGCAGCTTAGAGGGACAGGTGAACTACGAGCAGTACTTC. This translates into CASSLEGQVNYEQYF.

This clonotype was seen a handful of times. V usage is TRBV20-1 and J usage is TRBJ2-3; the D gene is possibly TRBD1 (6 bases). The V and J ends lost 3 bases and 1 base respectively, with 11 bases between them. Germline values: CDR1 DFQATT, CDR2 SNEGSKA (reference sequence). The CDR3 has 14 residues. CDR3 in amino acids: CSARRGSRTDTQYF. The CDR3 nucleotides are TGCAGTGCTAGGAGGGGGAGTCGCACAGATACGCAGTATTTT.

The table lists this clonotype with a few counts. CDR3 in DNA: TGTGCCTGGAGTCGACAAGACGATACGCAGTATTTT. It translates to CAWSRQDDTQYF. This chain joins TRBV30 and TRBJ2-3, with D unresolved. Germline CDR1 and CDR2: GTSNPN and SVGIG (reference sequence). The CDR3 sequence is 12 residues long. V lost 2 bases and J 6 bases, leaving 9 bases between the germline ends.

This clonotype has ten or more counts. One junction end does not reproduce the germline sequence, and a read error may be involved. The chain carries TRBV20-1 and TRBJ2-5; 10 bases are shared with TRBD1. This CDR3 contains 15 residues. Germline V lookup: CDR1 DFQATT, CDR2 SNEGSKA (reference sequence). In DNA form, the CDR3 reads TGCAGTGTAACGAATCCCGGGACAGGGGTGGAGAGCCAGTACTTC. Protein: CSVTNPGTGVESQYF.